A single sample gave rise to the 10 T cell receptor beta chains below, sequenced in a study of vaccination effects on CD4 cells after COVID-19. Their target antigens are unknown. The table came from immunoSEQ multiplex PCR; TCRdb's copy has only in-frame clones and leaves some out. The table has some 29,000 clones, roughly 68% seen once. Using viral peptide pools, the ViraFEST assay grew out antigen-specific CD4+ T cells prior to sequencing. Subsequent to roughly 9 days of culture, CD4+ T cells were isolated. The cohort was immunized with two doses of either the BNT162b2 or mRNA-1273 vaccine. The sample in question was CD4+ T cells from PBMCs cultured with HCoV-OC43 spike peptides, obtained after COVID-19 vaccination. Stated subset: HCoV-OC43 spike overlapping peptide pool stimulation. The source is a human donor who received a COVID-19 vaccine.

The J gene is TRBJ2-6, the V gene TRBV19; D unresolved. Germline lookup yields CDR1 LNHDA and CDR2 SQIVND (reference sequence). The CDR3 sequence is 13 residues long. V lost 3 bases to trimming and J lost 4 bases, with 4 bases between them. The DNA for the CDR3 is TGTGCCAGTAGTATGACAGGGGCCAACGTCCTGACTTTC. It is translated as CASSMTGANVLTF.

The genes are TRBV5-4 and TRBJ2-5, with D maybe TRBD1 (6 bases). Trimming removed 0 bases from V and 3 bases from J, with 9 bases in between. Per germline, CDR1 SGHNT and CDR2 YYREEE (reference sequence). The CDR3 is 14 residues long. This chain's CDR3 is CASSLARTEETQYF. As DNA, the CDR3 is TGTGCCAGCAGCTTGGCTAGGACAGAAGAGACCCAGTACTTC. Combining the CDR3 with reference TRBV5-4 and TRBJ2-5 gives the whole variable domain ETGVTQSPTHLIKTRGQQVTLRCSSQSGHNTVSWYQQALGQGPQFIFQYYREEENGRGNFPPRFSGLQFPNYSSELNVNALELDDSALYLCASSLARTEETQYFGPGTRLLVL.

The V gene is TRBV7-9, the J gene TRBJ2-7; 8 bases match TRBD1. There are 14 residues in the CDR3. The germline V gene encodes CDR1 SEHNR and CDR2 FQNEAQ (reference sequence). The V gene end was trimmed by 7 bases and the J gene end by 4 bases; junction bases not matched to a gene: 9. The CDR3: CASNPPGTGYEQYF. In DNA form, the CDR3 reads TGTGCCAGCAATCCCCCCGGGACAGGTTACGAGCAGTACTTC.

The chain carries TRBV10-3 and TRBJ2-5, with D unclear. The CDR3 runs to 13 residues. V was shortened by 4 bases and J by 2 bases, with 8 bases between the two germline ends. The germline V gene encodes CDR1 ENHRY and CDR2 SYGVKD. The CDR3 reads CAISGNSQETQYF. DNA of the CDR3: TGTGCCATCAGTGGGAACAGTCAAGAGACCCAGTACTTC.

The V gene is TRBV27, the J gene TRBJ1-2; 7 bases align to TRBD1. Germline-derived CDR1 and CDR2 are MNHEY and SMNVEV (reference sequence). V lost 8 bases and J lost 7; bases outside the gene matches: 13. This CDR3 spans 14 amino acids. CDR3 bases: TGTGCCAGCGGGTCTTTTAAGGGGGCTTCTGGCTACACCTTC. Its protein is CASGSFKGASGYTF.

The rearrangement joins TRBV7-8 to TRBJ1-5; D is uncertain. Trimming stripped 2 bases from V and 3 bases from J, with 8 bases between. This CDR3 is 14 amino acids long. Germline-derived CDR1 and CDR2 are SGHVS and FQNEAQ. The CDR3 DNA follows: TGTGCCAGCAGCTTAACAGCGCCCAATCAGCCCCAGCATTTT. Its translation is CASSLTAPNQPQHF.

The J gene is TRBJ1-4, the V gene TRBV5-6, with D uncertain. There are 17 residues in the CDR3. Germline lookup yields CDR1 SGHDT and CDR2 YYEEEE. Trimming removed 0 bases at V and 2 bases at J, with 14 bases between. In nucleotides, the CDR3 is TGTGCCAGCAGCTTGGTTCCTACCGGACGGACTAATGAAAAACTGTTTTTT. This encodes CASSLVPTGRTNEKLFF. The whole variable domain, filled in from reference TRBV5-6 and TRBJ1-4, reads DAGVTQSPTHLIKTRGQQVTLRCSPKSGHDTVSWYQQALGQGPQFIFQYYEEEERQRGNFPDRFSGHQFPNYSSELNVNALLLGDSALYLCASSLVPTGRTNEKLFFGSGTQLSVL.

This chain links TRBV12-3 or TRBV12-4 with TRBJ2-1; possible D gene TRBD2, 5 bases. Trimming left V 6 bases short and J 9 bases short, with 9 bases between. The CDR3 contains 11 residues. CDR3 loop: CASRGSSEQFF. For the CDR3, the DNA is TGTGCCAGCAGGGGGAGTTCTGAGCAGTTCTTC.

V gene TRBV11-1 combines with J gene TRBJ2-2; 7 positions agree with TRBD1. The ends lost 5 bases at V and 5 bases at J; junction bases unmatched: 5. The CDR3 extends over 14 amino acids. Germline V lookup: CDR1 SGHAT, CDR2 FQDESV (reference sequence). The CDR3 spells CASSHRGSTGELFF. In DNA, the CDR3 is TGTGCCAGCAGCCACAGGGGTAGTACCGGGGAGCTGTTTTTT.

The rearrangement uses TRBV6-5 and TRBJ2-7, with D uncertain. Germline values: CDR1 MNHEY, CDR2 SVGAGI. Trimming shortened V by 0 bases and J by 2 bases, and 8 bases separated the two germline ends. The CDR3 length is 14 residues. The CDR3: CASSYSLDPYEQYF. In DNA form, the CDR3 reads TGTGCCAGCAGTTACTCGTTAGATCCCTACGAGCAGTACTTC.